The rows below give T cell receptor beta chains drawn from one sample of a study of Tregs in tolerant kidney transplant recipients. TCRdb's copy holds only in-frame clones and misses some; the assay was immunoSEQ multiplex PCR. Of around 230,000 clones detected, around 81% appear once; the ten largest clones hold under 0.65%. Sequenced material: CD4+ T cells from blood. The receptors were sampled from a human donor in good health. Both conserved end residues are part of each CDR3. Fields, in order: J gene, V gene, CDR3 protein.

j_call: TRBJ2-7
v_call: TRBV7-9
cdr3_aa: CASSLGPRDSDPYEQYF

j_call: TRBJ2-5
v_call: TRBV5-1
cdr3_aa: CASSFLMGFVGRQETQYF

j_call: TRBJ1-5
v_call: TRBV6-5
cdr3_aa: CASRRQFSNQPQHF

j_call: TRBJ1-4
v_call: TRBV21-1
cdr3_aa: CASSKRGGLEKLFF

j_call: TRBJ1-2
v_call: TRBV7-9
cdr3_aa: CASSTRGQPNYGYTF

j_call: TRBJ1-5
v_call: TRBV6-6
cdr3_aa: CASSPNTGVGQPQHF

j_call: TRBJ1-2
v_call: TRBV15
cdr3_aa: CATSKGPNPGGYTF

j_call: TRBJ1-3
v_call: TRBV5-1
cdr3_aa: CASSPGNSLSSGNTIYF

j_call: TRBJ2-7
v_call: TRBV9
cdr3_aa: CASSGAASYEQYF

j_call: TRBJ2-1
v_call: TRBV7-7
cdr3_aa: CASSSGTGGNEQFF